This is a list of T cell receptor beta chains from one sample in a study of long-term antiretroviral therapy in people with HIV. Here immunoSEQ multiplex PCR was the method, and the copy in TCRdb shows in-frame clones only, minus some. The repertoire holds 31,000 or so clones, with 90% to 97% as singletons. Sequenced material: unsorted PBMCs, taken around 6.6 years after starting antiretroviral therapy. Source of these receptors: a young man with HIV. Each CDR3 is given with its conserved first and last residue. D genes are given only for firm matches. Clone size is given for some rows only: seen once, a few or many times, or a class if the clone is expanded.

j_call	clone_size	d_call	v_call	cdr3_nt	cdr3_aa
TRBJ2-7	once	NA	TRBV27	TGTGCCAGCAGCCTAGGAAATTCTTTTCGCTACGAGCAGTACTTC	CASSLGNSFRYEQYF
TRBJ2-5	NA	TRBD2	TRBV5-6	TGTGCCAGCAGCTTAGGGGACTATATACAAGAGACCCAGTACTTC	CASSLGDYIQETQYF
TRBJ2-5	NA	NA	TRBV7-2	TGTGCCAGCAGCTTCGGAGGGACCCAGTACTTC	CASSFGGTQYF
TRBJ2-6	NA	TRBD1	TRBV19	TGTGCCAGTAGCAAAATGGGGACAGGGGGCGAATGGGCCAACGTCCTGACTTTC	CASSKMGTGGEWANVLTF
TRBJ2-1	NA	NA	TRBV7-9	TGTGCCAGCAGCTCTCTAGGGTACAATGAGCAGTTCTTC	CASSSLGYNEQFF
TRBJ2-5	NA	NA	TRBV7-2	TGTGCCAGCAGCTTAGACGGAGACCAAGAGACCCAGTACTTC	CASSLDGDQETQYF
TRBJ1-2	NA	NA	TRBV6-5	TGTGCCAGCAGTAACCTGGGGGGCTACACCTTC	CASSNLGGYTF
TRBJ1-4	NA	TRBD1	TRBV5-1	TGCGCCAGCAGCCCGGACAGGGGGCGGGTCACTAATGAAAAACTGTTTTTT	CASSPDRGRVTNEKLFF
TRBJ2-3	NA	TRBD1	TRBV9	TGTGCCAGCAGCGTATTGGGGACAGGGGGCACAGATACGCAGTATTTT	CASSVLGTGGTDTQYF
TRBJ2-5	NA	NA	TRBV4-1	TGCGCCAGCAGCCAAGGTGAGCGCCTTTTCCAAGAGACCCAGTACTTC	CASSQGERLFQETQYF
TRBJ2-7	NA	NA	TRBV6-6	TGTGCCGCGGGGATAGGGGGACGCGAGCAGTACTTC	CAAGIGGREQYF
TRBJ2-1	NA	NA	TRBV15	TGTGCCACCAGCAGATACCAACAGGGAAATGAGCAGTTCTTC	CATSRYQQGNEQFF
TRBJ1-4	NA	NA	TRBV29-1	TGCAGCGCCCATTTACTTAGCCCATCGAATGAAAAACTGTTTTTT	CSAHLLSPSNEKLFF
TRBJ1-1	NA	NA	TRBV6-5	TGTGCCAGCAGTGTCTGGCGGAACACTGAAGCTTTCTTT	CASSVWRNTEAFF
TRBJ1-3	once	NA	TRBV28	TGTGCCATCGGGAGAGGATCCGGAAACACCATATATTTT	CAIGRGSGNTIYF
TRBJ1-1	NA	NA	TRBV6-6	TGTGCCAGCAGATACACTGAAGCTTTCTTT	CASRYTEAFF
TRBJ1-1	NA	NA	TRBV7-9	TGTGCCAGCAGCCTCGGACAGCGGAACACTGAAGCTTTCTTT	CASSLGQRNTEAFF
TRBJ1-5	medium-sized	NA	TRBV4-3	TGCGCCAGCAGCCAAGACTATCCAGGGAAACGGGACCAGCCCCAGCATTTT	CASSQDYPGKRDQPQHF
TRBJ2-2	NA	NA	TRBV28	TGTGCCAGCAGTAGGGCGCCCGACACCGGGGAGCTGTTTTTT	CASSRAPDTGELFF
TRBJ1-5	NA	NA	TRBV20-1	TGCAGTGCTAGGGCCGCCCAGAGCCAGCATTTT	CSARAAQSQHF
TRBJ2-1	NA	NA	TRBV29-1	TGCAGCGTTGTTTTAGGGGAGCAGTTCTTC	CSVVLGEQFF
TRBJ1-2	once	TRBD1	TRBV6-5	TGTGCCAGCAGTTTGACAGGGCCCAACTATGGCTACACCTTC	CASSLTGPNYGYTF
TRBJ2-7	NA	NA	TRBV6-1	TGTGCCAGCAGTCGGGGGACAGTCTACGAGCAGTACTTC	CASSRGTVYEQYF
TRBJ2-7	NA	TRBD2	TRBV29-1	TGCAGCGTCAGCGGGAGAGGGGGGAAGCAGTACTTC	CSVSGRGGKQYF
TRBJ1-4	once	NA	TRBV10-3	TGTGCCATCAGCTACGGGGTTAATGAAAAACTGTTTTTT	CAISYGVNEKLFF
TRBJ1-2	NA	NA	TRBV19	TGTGCCAGTAGTACCGGACCCAACGGCTACACCTTC	CASSTGPNGYTF
TRBJ2-2	once	TRBD1	TRBV7-9	TGTGCCAGCAGCCCCGGGACAGGGGACACCGGGGAGCTGTTTTTT	CASSPGTGDTGELFF